These 20 T cell receptor beta chains were sequenced from one sample in a study of patients and donors after allogeneic stem cell transplantation. TCRdb independently ran MiXCR on the RT-PCR reads; one entry per CDR3 protein. The sample has over 130,000 distinct CDR3 sequences, approximately 37% seen once. Sequenced material: blood, either unsorted or a sorted T cell fraction (not recorded which). All receptors derive from a human donor who was either an allogeneic HSCT recipient or a stem cell or donor lymphocyte infusion donor (not recorded which). It is not recorded whose cells these are; they may come from a transplant donor.

V usage is TRBV12-3 or TRBV12-4 and J usage is TRBJ1-6; TRBD1 is a possible D gene (5 bases). Trimming took off 5 bases at V and 9 bases at J, with 14 bases between the two ends. CDR3 length: 14 amino acids. The CDR3: CASSIDSPLSPLHF. The CDR3 DNA follows: TGTGCCAGCAGTATAGACAGTCCCCTTTCACCCCTCCACTTT.

The genes are TRBV12-3 or TRBV12-4 and TRBJ2-3; no definite D call. This CDR3 has 14 amino acids. V was cut by 6 bases and J by 5 bases, with 15 bases left in between. In DNA form, the CDR3 reads TGTGCCAGCAGCGGTTACAAAACGGGAGATACGCAGTATTTT. Protein sequence: CASSGYKTGDTQYF.

This clonotype was detected only a few times. This chain links TRBV20-1 with TRBJ1-5; D is unclear. The CDR3 extends over 12 amino acids. The germline V and J ends were trimmed by 6 bases and 2 bases, with 8 bases remaining between them. CDR1 DFQATT and CDR2 SNEGSKA come from the germline V gene (reference sequence). The CDR3 DNA sequence: TGCAGTGCCGCGAGGGGCAATCAGCCCCAGCATTTT. It translates to CSAARGNQPQHF.

The chain uses TRBV7-2 and TRBJ2-5, with D unclear. There are 16 residues in the CDR3. The V gene's germline CDR1 is SGHTA and CDR2 FQGNSA. V gave up 3 bases and J gave up 3 bases, with 17 bases separating them. The CDR3 sequence is CASSFQIGLSEETQYF. CDR3 coding DNA: TGTGCCAGCAGCTTCCAAATTGGGCTATCGGAAGAGACCCAGTACTTC. The whole variable domain, remainder taken from reference TRBV7-2 and TRBJ2-5, is GAGVSQSPSNKVTEKGKDVELRCDPISGHTALYWYRQSLGQGLEFLIYFQGNSAPDKSGLPSDRFSAERTGGSVSTLTIQRTQQEDSAVYLCASSFQIGLSEETQYFGPGTRLLVL.

This clonotype was seen a handful of times. The chain couples TRBV2 to TRBJ1-1, with TRBD1 as a possible D gene (6 bases). Germline CDR1 and CDR2: SNHLY and FYNNEI. The CDR3 length is 13 residues. Trimming stripped 4 bases from V and 10 bases from J, with 16 bases between. The CDR3 DNA follows: TGTGCCAGCAGTGTCGGACAGAATATGAGAGCTTTCTTT. Translated, it gives CASSVGQNMRAFF.

The gene calls are TRBV21-1 and TRBJ2-6. TRBV21-1 is recorded as a pseudogene. The CDR3 runs 15 residues. CDR3 amino acids: CASSKGSSGANVLTF. CDR3 DNA sequence: TGTGCCAGCAGCAAAGGGAGCTCTGGGGCCAACGTCCTGACTTTC.

This clonotype was seen only once. The chain carries TRBV27 and TRBJ1-1; 7 bases align to TRBD1. V lost 6 bases, J lost 0 bases, and 13 bases stayed unmatched. The V gene's germline CDR1 is MNHEY and CDR2 SMNVEV (reference sequence). The CDR3 has 17 residues. Here the CDR3 reads CASRIIPSTGLNTEAFF. The DNA for the CDR3 is TGTGCCAGCAGAATTATCCCCTCGACAGGGTTGAACACTGAAGCTTTCTTT.

V and J are TRBV12-3 or TRBV12-4 and TRBJ2-7; 8 nucleotides agree with TRBD1. V lost 0 bases and J lost 6; bases outside the gene matches: 10. CDR3 length: 16 residues. CDR3 in DNA: TGTGCCAGCAGTTTAGCGTTAAGTCAGGGGGCGGCCGAGCAGTACTTC. It specifies CASSLALSQGAAEQYF.

This clonotype was detected a few times. J is TRBJ1-6 and V is TRBV27; D possibly corresponds to TRBD1 (5 bases). The CDR3 totals 14 residues. CDR1 and CDR2 from the germline V gene are MNHEY and SMNVEV (reference sequence). The ends were cut back, 5 bases at V and 6 bases at J, with 11 bases in the middle. CDR3 loop: CASSTGLGNSPLHF. In DNA form, the CDR3 reads TGTGCCAGCAGTACAGGCCTGGGTAATTCACCCCTCCACTTT.

This clonotype has just a few counts. This rearrangement joins TRBV6-5 to TRBJ2-3, with a possible D match to TRBD1 (5 bases). CDR1 and CDR2 from the germline V gene are MNHEY and SVGAGI. The CDR3 sequence is 17 residues long. Trimming left V 0 bases short and J 2 bases short, with 15 bases between. In DNA form, the CDR3 reads TGTGCCAGCAGTTACTCTTGGACAAGATCCCTCACAGATACGCAGTATTTT. Encoded protein: CASSYSWTRSLTDTQYF.

This rearrangement joins TRBV20-1 to TRBJ2-1, with D possibly being TRBD2 (6 bases). V was cut by 0 bases and J by 10 bases, with 19 bases left in between. Germline V lookup: CDR1 DFQATT, CDR2 SNEGSKA (reference sequence). The CDR3 has 15 residues. The CDR3 coding sequence is TGCAGTGCTAGAGACACTAGCTTCCTTTGGAGGGAGCAGTTCTTC. Translated, it gives CSARDTSFLWREQFF.

This clonotype has a count of ten or more. The gene calls are TRBV12-3 or TRBV12-4 and TRBJ1-2; maybe TRBD1 (6 bases). The CDR3 sequence is 14 residues long. V was pared by 1 base and J by 4 bases, with 10 bases between. As DNA, the CDR3 is TGTGCCAGCAGTTTAGGGAGGGGGGTCTATGGCTACACCTTC. Protein: CASSLGRGVYGYTF.

The CDR3 nucleotides are TGTGCCAGCAGCTACACAGGCCCAACTAACTATGGCTACACCTTC. Translating it yields CASSYTGPTNYGYTF. J is TRBJ1-2 and V is TRBV7-2; a possible D gene is TRBD1 (5 bases). The germline V and J ends were trimmed by 4 bases and 0 bases, with 12 bases remaining between them. The CDR3 runs 15 residues. CDR1 is SGHTA, CDR2 FQGNSA, per germline.

This clonotype showed up just a few times. The chain combines TRBV4-1 with TRBJ2-3; 8 bases are shared with TRBD1. This CDR3 is built from 15 residues. The V segment lost 4 bases and the J segment 6 bases; nucleotides outside the gene matches: 9. The germline V gene encodes CDR1 MGHRA and CDR2 YSYEKL. This CDR3 reads CASSPHGTGGDTQYF. CDR3 bases: TGCGCCAGCAGCCCTCATGGGACAGGTGGGGATACGCAGTATTTT.

The rearrangement links TRBV7-9 to TRBJ1-1, with TRBD1 matching 7 bases. Germline trimming cut 4 bases from V and 0 bases from J; bases unmatched to any gene: 11. Germline CDR1 is SEHNR and CDR2 is FQNEAQ (reference sequence). CDR3 size: 17 residues. The CDR3, as DNA: TGTGCCAGCAGCTATGGACAGGTTATTGGAATGAACACTGAAGCTTTCTTT. It encodes CASSYGQVIGMNTEAFF. The full variable domain, in which reference TRBV7-9 and TRBJ1-1 provide the parts outside the CDR3, is DTGVSQNPRHKITKRGQNVTFRCDPISEHNRLYWYRQTLGQGPEFLTYFQNEAQLEKSRLLSDRFSAERPKGSFSTLEIQRTEQGDSAMYLCASSYGQVIGMNTEAFFGQGTRLTVV.

The chain is built from TRBV20-1 and TRBJ2-1; D is possibly TRBD1 (5 bases). Trimming took off 3 bases at V and 8 bases at J, with 11 bases between the two ends. In germline, CDR1 is DFQATT, CDR2 SNEGSKA (reference sequence). CDR3 length: 12 amino acids. The CDR3 sequence is CSASPRAHEQFF. CDR3 bases: TGCAGTGCTAGCCCCAGGGCTCATGAGCAGTTCTTC.

The chain combines TRBV10-3 with TRBJ1-6; TRBD1 aligns across 12 bases. Germline CDR1 ENHRY, CDR2 SYGVKD. The J segment lost 7 bases and the V segment lost 4 bases, leaving 11 bases of the junction unmatched. The CDR3 sequence is 18 residues long. The DNA for the CDR3 is TGTGCCATCAGTGCTTCCCTGGGACAGGGGGCTGTCAATTCACCCCTCCACTTT. Protein sequence: CAISASLGQGAVNSPLHF.

This chain joins TRBV7-2 and TRBJ1-2, with 7 positions matching TRBD1. The germline CDR1 and CDR2 sequences are SGHTA and FQGNSA. Trimming removed 5 bases from V and 3 bases from J; junction bases left unmatched: 6. The CDR3 loop spans 14 amino acids. CDR3 coding DNA: TGTGCCAGCAGCCCGACCGGGACAGACTATGGCTACACCTTC. Its translation: CASSPTGTDYGYTF.

Only one count was recorded for this clonotype. The chain links TRBV5-1 to TRBJ2-3; D tentatively reads TRBD1 or TRBD2 (5 bases each). The V gene's germline CDR1 is SGHRS and CDR2 YFSETQ. The V gene lost 2 bases and the J gene lost 3 bases, with 19 bases spanning the gap. This CDR3 comprises 17 residues. This chain's CDR3 is CASSFGSGAPRTDTQYF. In DNA, the CDR3 is TGCGCCAGCAGCTTTGGGTCCGGGGCCCCGAGGACAGATACGCAGTATTTT.

This clonotype was seen only a few times. The chain employs TRBV12-3 or TRBV12-4 and TRBJ2-5; TRBD1 matches at 8 bases. Trimming took 2 bases from V and 1 from J; bases not matched to a gene: 0. This CDR3 has 14 residues. CDR3: CASSLTGGQETQYF. The CDR3 DNA is TGTGCCAGCAGTTTAACAGGGGGCCAAGAGACCCAGTACTTC.